This T cell receptor beta chain comes out of a study of cytomegalovirus exposure and HLA in healthy donors. Study in general: Among the 300 to 500 genotyped donors, just over 80% were placed in the Caucasian-associated ancestry cluster.

This donor's CMV serostatus is unrecorded. The J segment lost 2 bases and the V segment lost 2 bases, leaving 7 bases of the junction unmatched. Germline assignment: CDR1 SGHTA and CDR2 FQGNSA. CDR3 size: 16 residues. The primer mix had 60 Vbeta and 13 Jbeta primers. Measured with immunoSEQ multiplex PCR; TCRdb has only the in-frame clones, and not every one. The data contain 75,000 to 90,000 clones, approximately 79% of them singletons. Findings and caveats of the study: Only CMV serostatus was available as immune exposure information. A later analysis linked fewer than 20,000 TCR beta sequences to HLA alleles at 0.05 false discovery rate.

On this clone itself: The antigen is undetermined.

The sequencing sample was made of PBMCs. The rearrangement uses TRBV7-2 and TRBJ2-7; 9 nucleotides match TRBD2. The TCR originated in a human donor in good health. The CDR3 DNA follows: TGTGCCAGCAGCTTAAGTTGGGCTAGCGGGGCCTACGAGCAGTACTTC. This gives the protein CASSLSWASGAYEQYF.